This TCR beta chain was recovered during a study of blood T cell repertoires in COVID-19. With 0 bases clipped from V and 0 bases from J, the junction kept 0 bases outside the gene matches. The length of the CDR3 is 16 residues. Per germline, CDR1 SGHRS and CDR2 YFSETQ. Clones were read by immunoSEQ multiplex PCR, and TCRdb kept only the in-frame ones, dropping some. The data contain roughly 150,000 clones, 70% to 90% of them singletons. This clonotype was sampled from a woman aged 80 or over with acute or convalescent COVID-19. Input material: peripheral blood. The chain combines TRBV5-1 with TRBJ1-3, with 10 bases lining up with TRBD1. Here the CDR3 DNA reads TGCGCCAGCAGCTTGGGGACAGGGGGCTCTGGAAACACCATATATTTT. Its protein product is CASSLGTGGSGNTIYF.